The 32 T cell receptor beta chains given below trace back to one sample, sequenced in a study of blood T cells in healthy people across ages. Together with a sample-barcoded 5' primer, a J-beta primer mix was included in a second PCR lasting about 6 to 11 cycles. TCRdb independently ran MiXCR on the 5' RACE reads; one entry per CDR3 protein. The data hold about 560,000 distinct CDR3 sequences, with roughly a quarter observed a single time. The same specimen was also included in a second study, on T cells of mothers and their children.

The sequenced material came from blood. Receptors originate from a boy younger than 10 in good health.

This clonotype has more than one count but fewer than ten. The chain links TRBV2 to TRBJ2-3, with D hard to call. Trimming removed 6 bases at V and 2 bases at J, with 9 bases between. CDR3 length: 13 residues. The germline V gene has CDR1 SNHLY and CDR2 FYNNEI. The CDR3 DNA reads as TGTGCCAGCAGAGTTGATTCCACAGATACGCAGTATTTT. Translated: CASRVDSTDTQYF.

With respect to this clonotype: Since a much larger clone is just one base distant, this may be a read error. The chain links TRBV6-6 to TRBJ2-3; 7 bases line up with TRBD1. This CDR3 is built from 17 residues. CDR1 and CDR2 (germline): MNHNY, SVGAGI (reference sequence). V was pared by 7 bases and J by 4 bases, with 17 bases of the junction left unmatched. The CDR3 region is CASTPLWTGDLSDTQYF. In DNA, the CDR3 is TGTGCCAGCACTCCCCTTTGGACAGGAGACCTCTCAGATACGCAGTATTTT.

There are a few counts of this clonotype. V gene TRBV3-1 combines with J gene TRBJ2-1; 10 bases map to TRBD2. CDR1 and CDR2 from the germline V gene are LGHDT and YNNKEL (reference sequence). The CDR3 runs to 14 residues. Trimming removed 6 bases from V and 9 bases from J; junction bases left unmatched: 8. The CDR3: CASSHPSGRGEQFF. The CDR3 DNA reads TGTGCCAGCAGTCATCCCAGCGGGAGGGGTGAGCAGTTCTTC.

The chain recombines TRBV2 with TRBJ2-7; possibly TRBD2 for D (5 bases). Trimming took 1 base from V and 4 from J, leaving 8 bases between them. Germline lookup yields CDR1 SNHLY and CDR2 FYNNEI. The CDR3 is 13 amino acids. The CDR3 protein is CASSEGPGYEQYF. The DNA of the CDR3 is TGTGCCAGCAGTGAAGGCCCGGGGTACGAGCAGTACTTC.

This clonotype turned up a few times. V is TRBV5-1 and J is TRBJ1-2; TRBD1 might be the D (5 bases). The CDR3 consists of 16 residues. V was trimmed by 2 bases and J by 0 bases, leaving 14 bases between them. CDR1 is SGHRS, CDR2 YFSETQ, per germline. This chain's CDR3 is CASSFGAERSNYGYTF. The CDR3 nucleotides read TGCGCCAGCAGCTTCGGGGCAGAACGCTCTAACTATGGCTACACCTTC.

This clonotype was observed a few times. This rearrangement joins TRBV7-2 to TRBJ1-2, with TRBD1 as a possible D gene (6 bases). The CDR3 is 14 amino acids. V was clipped by 3 bases and J by 8 bases, with 16 bases between them. Germline V gene lookup returns CDR1 SGHTA and CDR2 FQGNSA. The CDR3 here is CASSFSGVGYGYTF. CDR3 in DNA: TGTGCCAGCAGCTTCTCAGGGGTAGGGTACGGCTACACCTTC. The full variable domain, rest sourced from reference TRBV7-2 and TRBJ1-2, is GAGVSQSPSNKVTEKGKDVELRCDPISGHTALYWYRQSLGQGLEFLIYFQGNSAPDKSGLPSDRFSAERTGGSVSTLTIQRTQQEDSAVYLCASSFSGVGYGYTFGSGTRLTVV.

This clonotype turned up a few times. The chain joins TRBV15 to TRBJ2-4; the D is unclear. The germline CDR1 and CDR2 sequences are LNHNV and YYDKDF (reference sequence). The CDR3 is made up of 15 amino acids. The V end was cut by 0 bases, the J end by 0 bases, with 6 bases between. The CDR3 region is CATSRDSLAKNIQYF. Written as DNA, the CDR3 is TGTGCCACCAGCAGAGATAGTCTAGCCAAAAACATTCAGTACTTC.

The rearrangement uses TRBV6-2 or TRBV6-3 and TRBJ2-3; weak D call: TRBD1 (5 bases). The CDR3 covers 14 residues. Germline-derived CDR1 and CDR2 are MNHEY and SVGEGT. Deletions cut 11 bases from V and 1 base from J, with 16 bases between. The CDR3 spells CAGKGLSGTDTQYF. CDR3 DNA: TGTGCCGGAAAGGGGCTGTCGGGCACAGATACGCAGTATTTT.

This clonotype was detected only a few times. V usage is TRBV7-8 and J usage is TRBJ2-6; D is unresolved. V was shortened by 0 bases and J by 3 bases, with 12 bases between the two germline ends. Germline loops: CDR1 SGHVS, CDR2 FQNEAQ. The CDR3 is 17 residues long. The chain's CDR3 is CASSLAGGASGANVLTF. Here the CDR3 DNA reads TGTGCCAGCAGCTTAGCGGGCGGTGCGAGTGGGGCCAACGTCCTGACTTTC. Complete variable domain (other parts from reference TRBV7-8 and TRBJ2-6): GAGVSQSPRYKVAKRGQDVALRCDPISGHVSLFWYQQALGQGPEFLTYFQNEAQLDKSGLPSDRFFAERPEGSVSTLKIQRTQQEDSAVYLCASSLAGGASGANVLTFGAGSRLTVL.

The genes are TRBV15 and TRBJ2-5, with D possibly TRBD1 on 6 matching bases. The length of the CDR3 is 14 residues. CDR1 and CDR2 from the germline V gene are LNHNV and YYDKDF (reference sequence). Trimming removed 3 bases at V and 5 bases at J, with 13 bases between. The CDR3 bases are TGTGCCACCAGCAGGGACAGCCAATCGGAGACCCAGTACTTC. Protein: CATSRDSQSETQYF.

The V and J genes are TRBV3-1 and TRBJ1-2; TRBD1 might be the D (5 bases). Deletions cut 0 bases from V and 7 bases from J, with 6 bases between. Germline CDR1 and CDR2: LGHDT and YNNKEL (reference sequence). The length of the CDR3 is 12 residues. CDR3 residues: CASSQEGLGYTF. CDR3 DNA sequence: TGTGCCAGCAGCCAAGAGGGGCTTGGCTACACCTTC.

This clonotype was found a few times. The chain links TRBV27 to TRBJ2-3, with D perhaps TRBD1 or TRBD2 (6 bases each). Germline-derived CDR1 and CDR2 are MNHEY and SMNVEV (reference sequence). V lost 0 bases and J lost 8, with 12 bases in between. The CDR3 sequence is 14 residues long. In DNA form, the CDR3 reads TGTGCCAGCAGTTTATCGATAGGGGGGAGTACGCAGTATTTT. Residues: CASSLSIGGSTQYF.

This clonotype was picked up a small number of times. J is TRBJ2-1 and V is TRBV28; TRBD2 matches at 15 bases. The CDR3 runs to 17 residues. Trimming took 6 bases from V and 1 from J; bases not matched to a gene: 4. CDR1 and CDR2 from the germline V gene are MDHEN and SYDVKM. CDR3 sequence: CASRGLAGGRSYNEQFF. In DNA form, the CDR3 reads TGTGCCAGCAGGGGACTAGCGGGAGGCCGATCCTACAATGAGCAGTTCTTC. Based on the CDR3 plus reference TRBV28 and TRBJ2-1, the full variable domain is DVKVTQSSRYLVKRTGEKVFLECVQDMDHENMFWYRQDPGLGLRLIYFSYDVKMKEKGDIPEGYSVSREKKERFSLILESASTNQTSMYLCASRGLAGGRSYNEQFFGPGTRLTVL.

The genes are TRBV3-1 and TRBJ2-7, with TRBD2 identical over 7 bases. V gave up 4 bases and J gave up 4 bases; unmatched junction bases: 10. CDR1 is LGHDT, CDR2 YNNKEL, per germline (reference sequence). CDR3 size: 15 residues. The CDR3 region is CASSPNFPAGYEQYF. The CDR3 DNA follows: TGTGCCAGCAGCCCCAACTTTCCAGCGGGGTACGAGCAGTACTTC.

Points on this clonotype: Relative to the germline gene, one junction end is altered; a read error may explain this. The V call is TRBV7-9, the J call TRBJ2-1; TRBD2 might be the D (5 bases). The CDR3 has 11 residues. The germline V gene encodes CDR1 SEHNR and CDR2 FQNEAQ (reference sequence). CDR3 DNA sequence: TGTGCCAGTAGCTTAGGACTGTTAGCGTTCTTC. Translation gives CASSLGLLAFF.

This clonotype was counted between two and nine times. V and J are TRBV6-5 and TRBJ1-1, with D hard to call. The germline CDR1 and CDR2 sequences are MNHEY and SVGAGI. The CDR3 length is 14 residues. The V gene lost 7 bases and the J gene lost 1 base, with 13 bases spanning the gap. Here the CDR3 reads CASTSDGPNTEAFF. The DNA of the CDR3 is TGTGCCAGCACCTCCGACGGACCGAACACTGAAGCTTTCTTT.

This clonotype was observed a few times. The rearrangement joins TRBV4-1 to TRBJ2-1; 7 bases align to TRBD1. CDR1 MGHRA and CDR2 YSYEKL come from the germline V gene. Losses at the gene ends were 0 bases for V and 4 bases for J; bases not matched to a gene: 6. The CDR3 is 16 amino acids. The CDR3, as DNA: TGCGCCAGCAGCCAAGACCCGGGACAGAAATACAATGAGCAGTTCTTC. This encodes CASSQDPGQKYNEQFF.

This clonotype has only one observation. The rearrangement uses TRBV6-1 and TRBJ2-7; the match to TRBD1 covers 10 bases. V gave up 7 bases and J gave up 2 bases; unmatched junction bases: 14. Germline lookup yields CDR1 MNHNS and CDR2 SASEGT. This CDR3 contains 17 residues. CDR3 protein: CASIKGQGRGYTYEQYF. CDR3 in DNA: TGTGCCAGCATCAAGGGACAGGGGCGAGGATATACCTACGAGCAGTACTTC.

The chain couples TRBV7-2 to TRBJ1-2; perhaps TRBD1 as D (5 bases). CDR1 and CDR2 (germline): SGHTA, FQGNSA. V was cut by 1 base and J by 3 bases, with 15 bases left in between. The CDR3 is 16 residues long. The CDR3 region is CASSLGPGNFHYGYTF. DNA for the CDR3: TGTGCCAGCAGCTTAGGTCCAGGGAACTTTCACTATGGCTACACCTTC.

This clonotype turned up a few times. This chain uses TRBV12-3 or TRBV12-4 with TRBJ2-3; TRBD2 matches 14 bases. V shed 4 bases, J shed 3 bases, and the junction held 9 bases outside the gene matches. This CDR3 is 18 amino acids long. CDR3 amino acids: CASSSTDWTSGGTDTQYF. CDR3 nucleotides: TGTGCCAGCAGTTCGACAGATTGGACTAGCGGGGGGACAGATACGCAGTATTTT.

The DNA of the CDR3 is TGTGCCAGCAGCCCAATAAGGGGCAGGGGCTATGGCTACACCTTC. Encoded protein: CASSPIRGRGYGYTF. The rearrangement joins TRBV7-2 to TRBJ1-2, with a possible D match to TRBD1 (6 bases). Trimming cost V 5 bases and J 4 bases, with 17 bases left between them. Germline loops: CDR1 SGHTA, CDR2 FQGNSA. The CDR3 has 15 amino acids.

This clonotype turned up a few times. This chain connects TRBV5-6 to TRBJ1-2, with D tentatively TRBD1 (5 bases). The germline CDR1 and CDR2 sequences are SGHDT and YYEEEE. Trimming pared 4 bases from V and 3 bases from J, leaving 16 bases between. The CDR3 spans 15 residues. CDR3 in DNA: TGTGCCAGCAGCCTATACGCGACAGAGGACTATGGCTACACCTTC. It codes for CASSLYATEDYGYTF.

The chain employs TRBV6-6 and TRBJ2-3, with D hard to call. The germline V gene encodes CDR1 MNHNY and CDR2 SVGAGI (reference sequence). This CDR3 has 13 amino acids. V was pared by 9 bases and J by 6 bases, with 16 bases between. This CDR3 reads CASFSVIGDTQYF. The CDR3 region has the DNA TGTGCCAGTTTCTCAGTAATAGGGGATACGCAGTATTTT.

This clonotype was detected only a few times. The CDR3: CASSLTGARETQYF. For the CDR3, the DNA is TGTGCCAGCAGTCTTACGGGGGCCAGGGAGACCCAGTACTTC. The chain couples TRBV7-9 to TRBJ2-1; D assignment may be TRBD1 or TRBD2 (6 bases each). The J call may be faulty, since TRBJ2-5 better matches the DNA end. This CDR3 spans 14 amino acids. Germline V CDR1 and CDR2: SEHNR, FQNEAQ (reference sequence).

This chain joins TRBV7-9 and TRBJ2-2, with unresolved D. CDR3 length equals 15 residues. The V gene lost 4 bases and the J gene lost 6 bases, with 15 bases spanning the gap. Germline V gene sequence: CDR1 SEHNR, CDR2 FQNEAQ (reference sequence). The CDR3 region is CASSSERTRAGELFF. The CDR3 nucleotides are TGTGCCAGCAGCTCCGAAAGGACCCGGGCCGGGGAGCTGTTTTTT. The whole variable domain, filled in from reference TRBV7-9 and TRBJ2-2, reads DTGVSQNPRHKITKRGQNVTFRCDPISEHNRLYWYRQTLGQGPEFLTYFQNEAQLEKSRLLSDRFSAERPKGSFSTLEIQRTEQGDSAMYLCASSSERTRAGELFFGEGSRLTVL.

This clonotype was picked up many times. This rearrangement joins TRBV29-1 to TRBJ2-6, with TRBD1 as a possible D gene (6 bases). Germline values: CDR1 SQVTM, CDR2 ANQGSEA. V dropped 6 bases and J dropped 0 bases, with 15 bases sitting between them. CDR3 size: 16 residues. The CDR3 loop is CSVERDTDSGANVLTF. Written as DNA, the CDR3 is TGCAGCGTCGAACGGGACACCGACTCTGGGGCCAACGTCCTGACTTTC.

In its sample, this clonotype was seen a few times. The genes are TRBV10-3 and TRBJ2-7, with D unresolved. This CDR3 is built from 14 residues. V lost 3 bases and J lost 6, with 15 bases in between. Germline V lookup: CDR1 ENHRY, CDR2 SYGVKD. As DNA, the CDR3 is TGTGCCATCAGTGAAGAACCCCAAGTTGGCGAGCAGTACTTC. Translated, it gives CAISEEPQVGEQYF.

The chain combines TRBV5-1 with TRBJ1-2, with D maybe TRBD1 (6 bases). Trimming took off 4 bases at V and 4 bases at J, with 20 bases between the two ends. The CDR3 is made up of 16 amino acids. Germline V lookup: CDR1 SGHRS, CDR2 YFSETQ. CDR3 residues: CASSRILGGRGYGYTF. CDR3 nucleotide sequence: TGCGCCAGCAGCCGGATCCTGGGGGGCCGTGGCTATGGCTACACCTTC. Drawing the rest from reference TRBV5-1 and TRBJ1-2, the complete variable domain is KAGVTQTPRYLIKTRGQQVTLSCSPISGHRSVSWYQQTPGQGLQFLFEYFSETQRNKGNFPGRFSGRQFSNSRSEMNVSTLELGDSALYLCASSRILGGRGYGYTFGSGTRLTVV.

This clonotype has at least ten counts. The chain recombines TRBV30 with TRBJ2-5; a possible D gene is TRBD2 (6 bases). This CDR3 is 13 amino acids long. Germline assignment: CDR1 GTSNPN and CDR2 SVGIG (reference sequence). Trimming left V 2 bases short and J 1 base short, with 8 bases between. CDR3 amino acids: CAWSRDFQETQYF. CDR3 in DNA: TGTGCCTGGAGTCGGGACTTCCAAGAGACCCAGTACTTC.

V is TRBV5-1 and J is TRBJ2-2, with D uncertain. The CDR3 loop spans 12 amino acids. The V end was cut by 3 bases, the J end by 9 bases, with 9 bases between. From germline, CDR1 is SGHRS and CDR2 YFSETQ. In DNA form, the CDR3 reads TGCGCCAGCAGCTACATGGCCCGGGAGCTGTTTTTT. Its translation is CASSYMARELFF.

This clonotype has only a few counts. The V and J genes are TRBV20-1 and TRBJ2-1; D not certain. CDR1 is DFQATT, CDR2 SNEGSKA, per germline (reference sequence). CDR3 length equals 11 residues. V was pared by 3 bases and J by 4 bases, with 4 bases between. CDR3 sequence: CSAREYNEQFF. The CDR3 DNA follows: TGCAGTGCTAGGGAATACAATGAGCAGTTCTTC.

This rearrangement joins TRBV14 to TRBJ2-1, with D perhaps assigned TRBD1 or TRBD2 (5 bases each). This CDR3 contains 15 residues. CDR1 SGHDN and CDR2 FVKESK come from the germline V gene. V lost 1 base and J 2 bases, leaving 9 bases between the germline ends. The CDR3 DNA reads TGTGCCAGCAGCCAAGGGGGGTTAGCCTACAATGAGCAGTTCTTC. This gives the protein CASSQGGLAYNEQFF.